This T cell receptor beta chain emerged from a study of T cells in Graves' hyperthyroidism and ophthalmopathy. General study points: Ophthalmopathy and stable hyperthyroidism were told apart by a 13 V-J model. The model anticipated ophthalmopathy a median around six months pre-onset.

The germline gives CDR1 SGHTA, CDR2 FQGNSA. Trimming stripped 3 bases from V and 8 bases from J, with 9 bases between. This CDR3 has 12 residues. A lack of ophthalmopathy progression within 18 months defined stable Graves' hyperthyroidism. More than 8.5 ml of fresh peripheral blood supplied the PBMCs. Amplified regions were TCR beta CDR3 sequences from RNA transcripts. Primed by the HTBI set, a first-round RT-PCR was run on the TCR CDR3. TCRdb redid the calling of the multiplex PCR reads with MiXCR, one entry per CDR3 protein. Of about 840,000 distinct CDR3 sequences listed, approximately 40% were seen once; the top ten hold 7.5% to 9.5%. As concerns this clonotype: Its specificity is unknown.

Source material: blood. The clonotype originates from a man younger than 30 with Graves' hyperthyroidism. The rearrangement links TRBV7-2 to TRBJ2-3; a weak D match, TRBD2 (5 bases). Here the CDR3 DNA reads TGTGCCAGCAGCTTTGGACGGGGTACGCAGTATTTT. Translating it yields CASSFGRGTQYF.